These 2 T cell receptor beta chains were all obtained from the same sample, sequenced in a study of a mutant IDH1 vaccine in newly diagnosed glioma. These receptors' targets are unknown. The time point is: week 47, end of study. What each vaccine dose contained was 300 ug of mutant IDH1 20-mer peptide, accompanied by topical imiquimod. The table came from immunoSEQ multiplex PCR; TCRdb's copy has only in-frame clones and leaves some out. The sample shows approximately 21,000 clones, almost 85% of them seen only once. Here the sequenced sample was PBMCs, taken from a glioma patient whose treatment included an IDH1 peptide vaccine. These receptor sequences come from a man in his forties or fifties with glioma.

The rearrangement uses TRBV18 and TRBJ1-1, with D hard to call. With 3 bases removed from V and 2 bases from J, the gap between germline ends came to 13 bases. This CDR3 comprises 15 residues. CDR1 and CDR2 from the germline V gene are KGHSH and LQKENI. CDR3 region: CASSPTILYNTEAFF. CDR3 nucleotides: TGTGCCAGCTCACCGACGATACTTTACAACACTGAAGCTTTCTTT.

The V call is TRBV15, the J call TRBJ1-5; D possibly corresponds to TRBD1 (5 bases). CDR3 length equals 15 residues. Germline V gene lookup returns CDR1 LNHNV and CDR2 YYDKDF (reference sequence). V lost 0 bases and J 4 bases, leaving 10 bases between the germline ends. The CDR3 loop is CATSRDLQDNQPQHF. In DNA, the CDR3 is TGTGCCACCAGCAGAGATCTACAGGATAATCAGCCCCAGCATTTT. Combining the CDR3 with reference TRBV15 and TRBJ1-5 gives the whole variable domain DAMVIQNPRYQVTQFGKPVTLSCSQTLNHNVMYWYQQKSSQAPKLLFHYYDKDFNNEADTPDNFQSRRPNTSFCFLDIRSPGLGDTAMYLCATSRDLQDNQPQHFGDGTRLSIL.